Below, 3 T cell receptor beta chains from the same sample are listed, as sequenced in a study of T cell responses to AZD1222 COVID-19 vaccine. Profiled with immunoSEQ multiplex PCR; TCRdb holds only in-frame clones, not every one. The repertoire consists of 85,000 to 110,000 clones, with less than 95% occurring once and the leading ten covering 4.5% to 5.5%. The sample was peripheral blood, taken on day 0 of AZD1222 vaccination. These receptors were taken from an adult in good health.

As DNA, the CDR3 is TGTGCCAGCAGCTCCCACGGGGCAGAGGCAGATACGCAGTATTTT. It is translated as CASSSHGAEADTQYF. The chain has TRBV5-4 and TRBJ2-3, with D perhaps matching TRBD1 or TRBD2 (5 bases each). Germline V gene sequence: CDR1 SGHNT, CDR2 YYREEE (reference sequence). Trimming pared 3 bases from V and 4 bases from J, leaving 15 bases between. The CDR3 runs to 15 residues.

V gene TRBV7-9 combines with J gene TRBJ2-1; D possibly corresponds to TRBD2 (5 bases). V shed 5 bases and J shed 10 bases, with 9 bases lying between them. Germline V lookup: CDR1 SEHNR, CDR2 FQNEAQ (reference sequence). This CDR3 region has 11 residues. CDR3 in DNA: TGTGCCAGCAGCCCCGGGGAGGAGCAGTTCTTC. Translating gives CASSPGEEQFF.

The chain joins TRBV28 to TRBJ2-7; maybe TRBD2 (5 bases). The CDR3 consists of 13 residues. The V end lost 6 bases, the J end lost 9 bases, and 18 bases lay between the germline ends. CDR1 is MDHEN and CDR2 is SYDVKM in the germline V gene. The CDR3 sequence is CASSRGSDIGQYF. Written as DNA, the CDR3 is TGTGCCAGCAGCCGTGGGAGCGACATCGGGCAGTACTTC.